This T cell receptor beta chain was profiled in a study of human T cells and chemical hapten exposure. The overall study: The patients, most of them female, presented with alopecia areata, totalis or universalis.

The sample's time point: patch test 1, 2 weeks after DPC sensitization. As to treatment: therapeutic diphenylcyclopropenone sensitization with weekly scalp DPC. Every patch test was put on after a blood sample was taken. Donors were 18 to 70-year-old alopecia patients suitable for DPC. Using its own MiXCR run on the RACE reads, TCRdb lists one record per CDR3 protein. This table has 180,000 or so distinct CDR3 sequences, about 14% appearing once. This clonotype was observed a handful of times. The CDR3 is 13 amino acids. V shed 6 bases and J shed 7 bases, with 10 bases lying between them. Germline V lookup: CDR1 MNHEY, CDR2 SVGAGI.

J is TRBJ1-6 and V is TRBV6-5; TRBD1 might be the D (6 bases). This sequence originates from a woman aged 30 to 39 with alopecia areata. Some clones in this sample may be carry-over from other donors' samples. The specimen was whole blood, collected in connection with sensitization to the hapten diphenylcyclopropenone (DPC). This CDR3 is CASRNDRNSPLHF. The CDR3 DNA sequence: TGTGCCAGCAGGAATGACAGGAATTCACCCCTCCACTTT.